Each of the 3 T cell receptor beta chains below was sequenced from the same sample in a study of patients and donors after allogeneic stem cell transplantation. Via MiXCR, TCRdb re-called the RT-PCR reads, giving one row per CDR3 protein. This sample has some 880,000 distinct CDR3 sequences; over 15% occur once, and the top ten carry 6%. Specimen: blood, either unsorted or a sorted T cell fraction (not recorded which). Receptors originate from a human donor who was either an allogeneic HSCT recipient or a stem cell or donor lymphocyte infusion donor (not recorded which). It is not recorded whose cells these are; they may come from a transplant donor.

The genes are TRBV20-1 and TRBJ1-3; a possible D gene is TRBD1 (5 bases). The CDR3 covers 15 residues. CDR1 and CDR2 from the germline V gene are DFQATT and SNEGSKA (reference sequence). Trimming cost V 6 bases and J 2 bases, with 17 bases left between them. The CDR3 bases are TGCAGTGCAAGGGGACGTTATTCAACTGGAAACACCATATATTTT. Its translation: CSARGRYSTGNTIYF.

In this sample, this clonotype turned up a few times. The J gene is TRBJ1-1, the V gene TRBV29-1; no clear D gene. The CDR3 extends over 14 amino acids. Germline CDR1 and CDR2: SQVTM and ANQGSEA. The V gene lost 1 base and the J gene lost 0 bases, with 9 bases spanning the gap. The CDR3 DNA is TGCAGCGTTGAAGGGAGTGGTTTGAACACTGAAGCTTTCTTT. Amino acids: CSVEGSGLNTEAFF.

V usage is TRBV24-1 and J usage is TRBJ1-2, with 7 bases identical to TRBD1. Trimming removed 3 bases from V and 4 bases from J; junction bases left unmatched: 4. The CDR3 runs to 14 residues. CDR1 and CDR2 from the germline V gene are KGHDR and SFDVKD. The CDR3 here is CATSDPDRLYGYTF. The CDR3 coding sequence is TGTGCCACCAGTGATCCGGACAGGCTCTATGGCTACACCTTC.